This entry concerns a single T cell receptor (beta chain). The antigen remains unidentified. The sample comes from a study of identical twins. With template switching, a universal primer site was added, and the cDNA carried unique molecular identifiers. TCRdb called the 5' RACE reads again in MiXCR, with one record for every CDR3 protein. The table lists some 590,000 distinct CDR3 sequences, roughly 9.5% of them singletons. The study's findings and limits: Insertion counts were lower in abundant cord blood beta clonotypes, a trend that memory repertoires did not show.

This sample also appeared in a second study, on yellow fever vaccine responses in identical twins.

The sequence derives from a woman under 30 in good health. The source material was PBMCs.

DNA for the CDR3: TGTGCCAGCAGCTTAGCCGGGACTCCCCTAGGAGCGCAGTATTTT. It specifies CASSLAGTPLGAQYF. V and J are TRBV7-2 and TRBJ2-3, with a possible D match to TRBD2 (6 bases). Trimming cost V 0 bases and J 10 bases, with 17 bases left between them. CDR3 size: 15 residues. CDR1 and CDR2 (germline): SGHTA, FQGNSA.